The clone carrying this T cell receptor (beta chain) was picked up many times. The antigen is unknown. Both iRepertoire HTBI primers and Arm-PCR of CDR3 regions were used to build the TCR beta libraries. MiXCR was run by TCRdb on the multiplex PCR reads, yielding one entry per CDR3 protein. The sample includes hundreds of thousands of distinct CDR3 sequences, roughly a sixth seen only once; the top ten take about 11%. The data were obtained in a study of regulatory T cells in long-lasting Graves disease. The CDR3 spans 15 residues. The germline V gene has CDR1 SGHRS and CDR2 YFSETQ. Trimming at V came to 0 bases and at J to 5 bases, leaving 4 bases not matched to a gene. Described time point: newly diagnosed GD, antithyroid drugs for less than 3 months. RNA extracted from PBMCs served as the sequencing template. Study-wide results and limits: More public clonotypes were shared by persistent patients (2,741) than by new patients (approximately 990).

These data were likewise used in another study, on T cells in Graves' hyperthyroidism and ophthalmopathy. That report notes: Expanded thyroid clonotypes (above 0.001) were mostly also found in blood. A 13 V-J model separated ophthalmopathy from stable hyperthyroidism.

The chain has TRBV5-1 and TRBJ2-1; 8 bases map to TRBD2. The sample in question was peripheral blood mononuclear cells (PBMCs), obtained at new diagnosis, from a patient treated with antithyroid drugs. The TCR originated in a young man with Graves disease. The CDR3 bases are TGCGCCAGCAGCTTGGCACGGGAGGGGGACAATGAGCAGTTCTTC. Encoded protein: CASSLAREGDNEQFF.